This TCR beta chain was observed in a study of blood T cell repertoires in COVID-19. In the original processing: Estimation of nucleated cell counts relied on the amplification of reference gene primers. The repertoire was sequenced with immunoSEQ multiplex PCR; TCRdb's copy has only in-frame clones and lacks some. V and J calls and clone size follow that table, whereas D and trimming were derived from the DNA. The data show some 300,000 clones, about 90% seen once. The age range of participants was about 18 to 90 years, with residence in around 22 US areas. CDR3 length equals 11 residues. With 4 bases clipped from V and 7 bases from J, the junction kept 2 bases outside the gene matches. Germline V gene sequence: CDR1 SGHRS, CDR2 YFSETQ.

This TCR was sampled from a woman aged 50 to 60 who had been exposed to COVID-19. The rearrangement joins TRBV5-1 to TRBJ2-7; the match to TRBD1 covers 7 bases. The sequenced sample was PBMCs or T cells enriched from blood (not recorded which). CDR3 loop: CASSTTGEQYF. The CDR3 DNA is TGCGCCAGCAGCACGACAGGGGAGCAGTACTTC.